The clone carrying this TCR beta chain was seen a handful of times. The antigen remains unidentified. These data come from a study of cytomegalovirus exposure and HLA in healthy donors. General study points: A list of roughly 160 TCR beta chains associated with cytomegalovirus was given. In a later analysis, at a false discovery rate of 0.05, approximately 15,000 TCR beta sequences matched HLA alleles. TRBV6-2, TRBV6-3 and some other V segments were unresolvable in 87-base-pair reads. With high specificity and sensitivity, the classifier reportedly diagnosed cytomegalovirus status.

Amplification used 60 Vbeta primers and 13 Jbeta primers. Sequencing used immunoSEQ multiplex PCR; TCRdb keeps in-frame clones, though not all of them. The sample shows around 140,000 clones, 55% to 80% of them seen only once. Germline CDR1 reads SGHNT; CDR2 reads YYREEE (reference sequence). This CDR3 is 13 amino acids long. Between the trimmed V and J ends, which lost 4 bases and 4 bases, there was a span of 9 bases. Sequencing used PBMCs. The rearrangement links TRBV5-4 to TRBJ1-5; D not resolved. The receptor was isolated from a woman aged 40 to 49 in good health and CMV-seronegative. The CDR3 nucleotides read TGTGCCAGCAGCGAAGACACGAATCAGCCCCAGCATTTT. Its translation: CASSEDTNQPQHF.